A single sample gave rise to the 19 T cell receptor beta chains below, sequenced in a study of CD8+CD57+ T cells in acquired aplastic anemia. Genomic DNA was employed as the template in profiling TCR beta VDJ and CDR3. TCRdb independently ran MiXCR on the reads; one entry per CDR3 protein. The sample gives about 210,000 distinct CDR3 sequences, approximately 57% of which show up once; 25% to 30% is in the top ten. The sequenced sample consisted of sorted CD4+, CD8+, or CD8+CD57+ T cells (not recorded which) from PBMCs. These receptors were collected from a human donor in good health.

As concerns this clonotype: A read error may account for a junction end that differs from germline. The chain couples TRBV7-9 to TRBJ1-1; D gene unclear. The CDR3 spans 11 residues. Germline V gene data show CDR1 as SEHNR and CDR2 as FQNEAQ (reference sequence). The CDR3 nucleotides read TGTGACAGCAGCTTACGAGGGGAAGCTTTCTTT. Translating it yields CDSSLRGEAFF.

Comments on this clonotype: Since the CDR3 does not end with the conserved phenylalanine or tryptophan, this likely comes from a read error. The chain carries TRBV29-1 and TRBJ2-1; D is undetermined. Germline CDR1 reads SQVTM; CDR2 reads ANQGSEA. The CDR3 covers 12 residues. V shed 3 bases and J shed 4 bases, with 7 bases lying between them. The CDR3 loop is CSVDRTYNEQFS. The CDR3 nucleotides read TGCAGCGTTGATCGCACATACAATGAGCAGTTCTCC.

In DNA form, the CDR3 reads TGCAGTGCTGACCCAATACAGGGGGCCCTTGAGACCCAGTACTTC. Amino acids: CSADPIQGALETQYF. The J gene is TRBJ2-5, the V gene TRBV20-1; 9 bases fit TRBD1. V lost 5 bases and J lost 5; bases outside the gene matches: 12. CDR1 is DFQATT, CDR2 SNEGSKA, per germline (reference sequence). CDR3 size: 15 residues.

The V gene is TRBV15, the J gene TRBJ2-3, with TRBD1 matching 7 bases. CDR3 length: 16 amino acids. After removal of 3 bases from V and 2 bases from J, the junction contained 8 bases not matched to a gene. In germline, CDR1 is LNHNV, CDR2 YYDKDF (reference sequence). The CDR3 bases are TGTGCCACCAGCAGGGAATACAGGGGATTCACAGATACGCAGTATTTT. Protein: CATSREYRGFTDTQYF.

Note on this clonotype: A junction boundary mismatches the germline segment, possibly from a read error. The chain couples TRBV7-8 to TRBJ2-2; D may be TRBD2 (5 bases). The CDR3 is 13 amino acids. Germline CDR1 reads SGHVS; CDR2 reads FQNEAQ. CDR3 in amino acids: CASSMEHTGELLF. The CDR3 DNA reads TGTGCCAGCAGCATGGAACACACCGGGGAGCTGCTTTTT. Full variable domain (rest looked up from reference TRBV7-8 and TRBJ2-2): GAGVSQSPRYKVAKRGQDVALRCDPISGHVSLFWYQQALGQGPEFLTYFQNEAQLDKSGLPSDRFFAERPEGSVSTLKIQRTQQEDSAVYLCASSMEHTGELLFGEGSRLTVL.

The chain carries TRBV29-1 and TRBJ1-1, with D unclear. Germline loops: CDR1 SQVTM, CDR2 ANQGSEA. The CDR3 has 13 amino acids. Between the trimmed V and J ends, which lost 3 bases and 5 bases, there was a span of 13 bases. Here the CDR3 DNA reads TGCAGCGTTGATAGTCCTGGGAAGACTGAAGCTTTCTTT. This codes for CSVDSPGKTEAFF.

As DNA, the CDR3 is TGTGCCAGCAGCTCCGGACGGGGTGGGTCCTACGAGCAGTACTTC. This sequence encodes CASSSGRGGSYEQYF. J is TRBJ2-7 and V is TRBV11-3, with a tentative D call TRBD2 (5 bases). This CDR3 has 15 amino acids. Germline CDR1 is SGHNT and CDR2 is YENEEA. The V and J ends lost 4 bases and 1 base respectively, with 14 bases between them.

The rearrangement uses TRBV19 and TRBJ2-3; D is perhaps TRBD2 (7 bases). The V gene lost 3 bases and the J gene lost 2 bases, with 15 bases spanning the gap. Germline CDR1 reads LNHDA; CDR2 reads SQIVND (reference sequence). The CDR3 has 16 amino acids. The CDR3 reads CASSISGGGPTDTQYF. DNA of the CDR3: TGTGCCAGTAGTATCTCTGGGGGGGGGCCCACAGATACGCAGTATTTT.

With respect to this clonotype: A much larger clone lies a single base off, so this may be a read error. The rearrangement links TRBV12-3 or TRBV12-4 to TRBJ2-2, with 8 bases matching TRBD1. The CDR3 has 16 amino acids. CDR3: CACSRTGGRNTGELFF. In nucleotides, the CDR3 is TGTGCCTGCAGTCGAACAGGGGGGAGGAACACCGGGGAGCTGTTTTTT.

This clonotype came up many times. The chain joins TRBV6-1 to TRBJ2-5; the D call may be TRBD1 or TRBD2 (5 bases each). V dropped 6 bases and J dropped 5 bases, with 16 bases sitting between them. From germline, CDR1 is MNHNS and CDR2 SASEGT. The CDR3 has 14 residues. The DNA of the CDR3 is TGTGCCAGCAGGGGACCCTCCCGAGGGGAGACCCAGTACTTC. Amino acids: CASRGPSRGETQYF.

The sample holds a few counts of this clonotype. This chain connects TRBV12-3 or TRBV12-4 to TRBJ1-1; possibly TRBD1 for D (6 bases). The CDR3 runs 14 residues. Trimming took 4 bases from V and 4 from J, leaving 13 bases between them. The CDR3 reads CASSSQGRVTEAFF. The CDR3 nucleotides read TGTGCCAGCAGTTCACAGGGTAGGGTCACTGAAGCTTTCTTT.

This clonotype showed up just a few times. The chain recombines TRBV29-1 with TRBJ2-5; possible D gene TRBD2, 5 bases. The CDR3 loop spans 12 amino acids. Between the trimmed V and J ends, which lost 3 bases and 1 base, there was a span of 6 bases. The germline V gene has CDR1 SQVTM and CDR2 ANQGSEA. CDR3 DNA sequence: TGCAGCGTTGACGGGGTCCAAGAGACCCAGTACTTC. Amino acids: CSVDGVQETQYF.

This sequence joins TRBV29-1 and TRBJ2-6; D is perhaps TRBD1 (5 bases). The CDR3 sequence is 15 residues long. V shed 0 bases and J shed 3 bases, with 9 bases lying between them. From germline, CDR1 is SQVTM and CDR2 ANQGSEA. The CDR3 loop reads CSVEDRVDGANVLTF. CDR3 sequence (DNA): TGCAGCGTTGAAGACAGGGTTGATGGGGCCAACGTCCTGACTTTC.

The table lists this clonotype with many counts. CDR3 protein: CASSPRIVEVNTEAFF. The CDR3 bases are TGCGCCAGCAGTCCAAGGATTGTCGAGGTGAACACTGAAGCTTTCTTT. The chain recombines TRBV4-1 with TRBJ1-1; no clear D gene. The CDR3 spans 16 residues. The ends were cut back, 6 bases at V and 0 bases at J, with 17 bases in the middle. Germline V gene lookup returns CDR1 MGHRA and CDR2 YSYEKL.

This clonotype occurred many times. This chain joins TRBV6-2 or TRBV6-3 and TRBJ1-1, with D unresolved. This CDR3 region has 15 residues. The V end was cut by 8 bases, the J end by 1 base, with 17 bases between. The germline gives CDR1 MNHEY, CDR2 SVGEGT. DNA for the CDR3: TGTGCCAGCTGTGGGTTGTTCCCAACGAACACTGAAGCTTTCTTT. This codes for CASCGLFPTNTEAFF.

This chain joins TRBV2 and TRBJ1-1; D is perhaps TRBD1 (5 bases). Deletions cut 4 bases from V and 6 bases from J, with 9 bases between. Germline V gene data show CDR1 as SNHLY and CDR2 as FYNNEI. The CDR3 is 12 amino acids. The CDR3 reads CASSVWGPEAFF. CDR3 nucleotide sequence: TGTGCCAGCAGTGTGTGGGGCCCTGAAGCTTTCTTT. Full variable domain (outside the CDR3, taken from reference TRBV2 and TRBJ1-1): EPEVTQTPSHQVTQMGQEVILRCVPISNHLYFYWYRQILGQKVEFLVSFYNNEISEKSEIFDDQFSVERPDGSNFTLKIRSTKLEDSAMYFCASSVWGPEAFFGQGTRLTVV.

In nucleotides, the CDR3 is TGTGCCACCAGCAGCTTAGGTTTCCGGGGGATGAACACTGAAGCTTTCTTT. This codes for CATSSLGFRGMNTEAFF. The genes are TRBV15 and TRBJ1-1, with D tentatively TRBD1 (5 bases). Germline V lookup: CDR1 LNHNV, CDR2 YYDKDF (reference sequence). The CDR3 extends over 17 amino acids. V was shortened by 3 bases and J by 0 bases, with 17 bases between the two germline ends. The full variable domain, completed using reference TRBV15 and TRBJ1-1, is DAMVIQNPRYQVTQFGKPVTLSCSQTLNHNVMYWYQQKSSQAPKLLFHYYDKDFNNEADTPDNFQSRRPNTSFCFLDIRSPGLGDTAMYLCATSSLGFRGMNTEAFFGQGTRLTVV.

The chain carries TRBV10-3 and TRBJ2-3; D unclear. The V end was cut by 10 bases, the J end by 3 bases, with 8 bases between. Germline V lookup: CDR1 ENHRY, CDR2 SYGVKD. This CDR3 has 11 residues. The CDR3 sequence: CATHGTDTQYF. CDR3 bases: TGTGCCACCCACGGGACAGATACGCAGTATTTT.

Ten or more counts support this clonotype. The rearrangement joins TRBV27 to TRBJ2-7; TRBD1 might be the D (6 bases). Trimming stripped 5 bases from V and 4 bases from J, with 15 bases between. The CDR3 contains 14 residues. From germline, CDR1 is MNHEY and CDR2 SMNVEV (reference sequence). CDR3 in DNA: TGTGCCAGCAGTCCACGACAGGTTTCGTACGAGCAGTACTTC. Amino acid sequence: CASSPRQVSYEQYF.